The T cell receptor (beta chain) under discussion was sequenced for a study of cytomegalovirus exposure and HLA in healthy donors. General study findings and limits: The authors later found TCR association rates varying by HLA locus, with DRB1 most and HLA-C fewest. Because they were indistinguishable, some V segments, including TRBV6-2 and TRBV6-3, were excluded.

To note about this clone: Its antigen is unknown.

The PCR had 60 Vbeta and 13 Jbeta primers. Generated by immunoSEQ multiplex PCR, the TCRdb table keeps only in-frame clones and is missing some. The sample carries some 200,000 clones, approximately 80% recorded once. Trimming cost V 6 bases and J 1 base, with 15 bases left between them. The CDR3 runs 14 residues. Germline V gene data show CDR1 as SQVTM and CDR2 as ANQGSEA. This chain connects TRBV29-1 to TRBJ1-1; D perhaps matches TRBD1 (6 bases). This clonotype was sampled from a man aged 40-50 years in good health and CMV-seronegative. Sequenced: PBMCs. This CDR3 is CSVERQQGNTEAFF. The CDR3 region has the DNA TGCAGCGTGGAACGCCAACAGGGGAACACTGAAGCTTTCTTT. The variable domain in full, with the rest retrieved from reference TRBV29-1 and TRBJ1-1, is SAVISQKPSRDICQRGTSLTIQCQVDSQVTMMFWYRQQPGQSLTLIATANQGSEATYESGFVIDKFPISRPNLTFSTLTVSNMSPEDSSIYLCSVERQQGNTEAFFGQGTRLTVV.